This TCR beta chain was identified in a study of vaccination effects on CD4 cells after COVID-19. On the study more broadly: A few convalescent patients underwent early and late post-vaccination sampling. The study's findings and limits: Clones that were induced by infection or by vaccine showed marked contraction late after vaccination.

At the end of around 11 days of culture, CD4+ T cells were isolated. PCR showed that the person got SARS-CoV-2 infection at some point between March and December 2020. Two-dose BNT162b2 or mRNA-1273 vaccination was given to participants. The CDR3 has 14 residues. CDR1 is DFQATT and CDR2 is SNEGSKA in the germline V gene (reference sequence). The V gene end was trimmed by 6 bases and the J gene end by 2 bases; junction bases not matched to a gene: 8. On this clone: What it recognizes is unknown.

Clones were read by immunoSEQ multiplex PCR, and TCRdb kept only the in-frame ones, dropping some. This table holds 30,000 to 35,000 clones, 75% found once. The material sequenced was CD4+ T cells from PBMCs cultured without peptide, taken after COVID-19 vaccination. This TCR derives from a human donor who had a prior SARS-CoV-2 infection. The chain combines TRBV20-1 with TRBJ2-5; the match to TRBD1 covers 8 bases. The CDR3 reads CSASGYRGQETQYF. CDR3 nucleotides: TGCAGTGCGAGTGGGTACAGGGGGCAAGAGACCCAGTACTTC.